Listed below are T cell receptor beta chains from one sample, sequenced in a study of blood T cells in healthy people across ages. In TCRdb, the 5' RACE reads were re-called with MiXCR into one record per CDR3 protein. The data contain 1.5 million to 2 million distinct CDR3 sequences, 25% to 30% of them singletons. The sequenced sample was blood. The source is a woman aged 25 to 39 in good health. CDR3s include the opening cysteine and the closing phenylalanine or tryptophan. The order of the fields is V gene, D gene, J gene, CDR3 protein. The D gene is left open where the match is weak.

TRBV29-1	NA	TRBJ2-3	CSGNTGTDTQYF
TRBV6-2/TRBV6-3	NA	TRBJ2-3	CASSWTVSTQYF
TRBV30	NA	TRBJ2-7	CAWSVPREVHEQYF
TRBV25-1	NA	TRBJ1-2	CASSETGRAYGYTF
TRBV20-1	NA	TRBJ1-1	CSANILRGDTEAFF
TRBV3-1	NA	TRBJ1-4	CASSQVTTNEKLFF
TRBV5-1	TRBD1	TRBJ2-5	CASKEQGAETQYF
TRBV9	NA	TRBJ2-4	CASSPGDWDLKNIQYF
TRBV29-1	TRBD1	TRBJ1-1	CSVPSGTGVNTEAFF
TRBV5-1	TRBD1	TRBJ2-1	CTSRLTGRYNEQFF
TRBV9	NA	TRBJ2-2	CASSARADPNTGELFF
TRBV29-1	NA	TRBJ2-5	CSVARVGETQYF
TRBV29-1	NA	TRBJ2-4	CSVEEVGQRQYF
TRBV6-5	NA	TRBJ1-2	CASSYAWDRGGFYGYTF
TRBV12-5	NA	TRBJ2-5	CASVTSGSEQETQYF
TRBV28	NA	TRBJ1-6	CASSSGDGSSYNSPLHF
TRBV20-1	TRBD2	TRBJ2-2	CSARVGTTAGELFF
TRBV24-1	NA	TRBJ1-2	CASPPDGYTF
TRBV10-3	TRBD1	TRBJ2-1	CAIRGTGQYNEQFF
TRBV29-1	TRBD2	TRBJ2-3	CSVEIAGWGTDTQYF
TRBV5-5	TRBD2	TRBJ2-5	CASRIVERGSQETQYF
TRBV7-3	NA	TRBJ2-5	CASSAFGGGEAQYF
TRBV24-1	NA	TRBJ2-3	CATSDIRQGGTQVAQYF
TRBV6-1	NA	TRBJ2-4	CASSAQGGGNIQYF
TRBV4-1	TRBD2	TRBJ2-3	CASSQDPGTSDSTDTQYF
TRBV7-2	TRBD1	TRBJ2-3	CASSSRDSLSDTQYF
TRBV25-1	NA	TRBJ2-3	CASSEQRGTDTQYF
TRBV20-1	NA	TRBJ2-3	CSARGLLGVNTQYF
TRBV27	NA	TRBJ1-2	CASGRTLNYGYTF
TRBV6-6	NA	TRBJ1-1	CASSYSSGASAFF
TRBV7-2	TRBD1	TRBJ1-2	CASSLRRQGQYGYTF
TRBV3-1	TRBD2	TRBJ2-1	CASSRMVGLVSNEQFF
TRBV2	NA	TRBJ2-1	CASSEGGYISSYNEQFF
TRBV9	TRBD2	TRBJ2-4	CASSPSSGVAKNIQYF
TRBV14	NA	TRBJ1-1	CAGSQVNHKHGEAFF
TRBV7-9	TRBD1	TRBJ1-6	CASSLTGGLKNSPLHF
TRBV18	NA	TRBJ2-7	CASSARDGPYRQYF
TRBV9	NA	TRBJ1-6	CASSVSPGNTLHF
TRBV29-1	TRBD1	TRBJ2-1	CSVDEDRGAEQFF
TRBV20-1	NA	TRBJ2-5	CSATRGRETQYF
TRBV9	NA	TRBJ1-2	CASKDFNYGYTF
TRBV5-1	NA	TRBJ2-7	CASRPATSGTRYF
TRBV5-6	NA	TRBJ2-7	CASNWGPFDEQYF
TRBV7-2	TRBD2	TRBJ2-7	CAGSLGTTYEQYF
TRBV20-1	TRBD1	TRBJ1-1	CSARDRRTGGTEAFF
TRBV14	NA	TRBJ2-1	CASGSYNEQVF
TRBV27	TRBD1	TRBJ2-2	CASRRTGSGELFF
TRBV11-2	TRBD1	TRBJ1-5	CASSSGTGQIQPQHF
TRBV7-2	NA	TRBJ2-7	CASSFGSDSLSYEQYF
TRBV30	TRBD1	TRBJ2-7	CAWQLTGGAEQYF
TRBV7-6	NA	TRBJ1-1	CASSRLQGVVNTEAFF
TRBV5-6	NA	TRBJ1-6	CASSFRVRAGNSPLHF
TRBV20-1	NA	TRBJ2-1	CSAQHYNEQFF
TRBV20-1	NA	TRBJ1-2	CSARERRYGYGYTF
TRBV4-2	NA	TRBJ2-1	CASSQDFALRIPSEQFF
TRBV6-1	NA	TRBJ2-7	CASNGYNPAGRYEQYF
TRBV20-1	NA	TRBJ1-5	CSAPTLDRSNQPQHF